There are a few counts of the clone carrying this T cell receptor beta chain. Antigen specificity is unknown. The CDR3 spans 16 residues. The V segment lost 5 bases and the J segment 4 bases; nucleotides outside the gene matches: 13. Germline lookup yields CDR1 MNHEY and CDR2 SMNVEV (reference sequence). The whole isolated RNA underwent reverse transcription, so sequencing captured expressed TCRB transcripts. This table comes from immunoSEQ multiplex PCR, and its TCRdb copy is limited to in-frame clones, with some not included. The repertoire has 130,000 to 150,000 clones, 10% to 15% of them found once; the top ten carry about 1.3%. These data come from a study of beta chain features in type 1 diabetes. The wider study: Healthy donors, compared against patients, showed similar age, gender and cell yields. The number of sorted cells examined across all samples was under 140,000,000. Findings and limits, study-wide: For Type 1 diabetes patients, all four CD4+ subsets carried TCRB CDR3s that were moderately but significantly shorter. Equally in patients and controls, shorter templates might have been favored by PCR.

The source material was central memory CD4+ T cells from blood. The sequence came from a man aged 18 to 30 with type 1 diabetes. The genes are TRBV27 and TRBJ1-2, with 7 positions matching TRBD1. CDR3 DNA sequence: TGTGCCAGCAGTATGACAGGGATGCCTTTCTCCTATGGCTACACCTTC. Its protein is CASSMTGMPFSYGYTF.